These 14 T cell receptor beta chains were sequenced from one sample in a study of beta chain features in type 1 diabetes. Regarding the study as a whole: Significant though moderate, a shortening of TCRB CDR3s appeared in all four CD4+ subsets of Type 1 diabetes patients.

Their antigen targets remain unknown. Expressed TCRB transcripts were sequenced because the entire RNA isolate underwent reverse transcription. The method was immunoSEQ multiplex PCR; TCRdb's version includes in-frame clones alone and lacks a portion of them. Of around 280,000 clones in the sample, approximately 15% are singletons; the top ten hold around 0.015%. Sequencing was performed on naive CD4+ T cells from blood. Receptors originate from a young man with type 1 diabetes.

The table lists this clone with a few counts. V gene TRBV7-2 combines with J gene TRBJ2-5; TRBD2 matches 7 bases. V trimming: 1 base; J trimming: 4 bases; junction bases outside the gene matches: 6. The CDR3 extends over 15 amino acids. The germline V gene has CDR1 SGHTA and CDR2 FQGNSA. The CDR3 DNA follows: TGTGCCAGCAGCTTAGTCCTAGCGGAAGTAGAGACCCAGTACTTC. This encodes CASSLVLAEVETQYF.

This clone was seen a handful of times. This same CDR3 is encoded by further DNA sequences in the sample. The chain has TRBV9 and TRBJ2-2; perhaps TRBD1 as D (6 bases). Trimming left V 4 bases short and J 4 bases short, with 11 bases between. Germline V gene sequence: CDR1 SGDLS, CDR2 YYNGEE. There are 14 residues in the CDR3. This CDR3 is CASSLGGGTGELFF. In nucleotides, the CDR3 is TGTGCCAGCAGCCTTGGGGGCGGCACCGGGGAGCTGTTTTTT.

The table lists this clone with a few counts. The chain carries TRBV18 and TRBJ1-2; D unclear. The CDR3 loop spans 13 amino acids. Trimming cost V 6 bases and J 3 bases, with 11 bases left between them. Per germline, CDR1 KGHSH and CDR2 LQKENI. CDR3 in DNA: TGTGCCAGCTCCGAGGTAGAGGACTATGGCTACACCTTC. Protein sequence: CASSEVEDYGYTF.

J is TRBJ1-3 and V is TRBV9; a weak D match, TRBD1 (6 bases). The CDR3 loop spans 16 amino acids. Germline V gives CDR1 SGDLS, CDR2 YYNGEE. Trimming pared 5 bases from V and 4 bases from J, leaving 19 bases between. The CDR3 region is CASSPMGTTSGNTIYF. DNA of the CDR3: TGTGCCAGCAGTCCGATGGGGACAACTTCGGGAAACACCATATATTTT.

The sample holds a few counts of this clone. The V call is TRBV29-1, the J call TRBJ2-7; TRBD2 matches 14 bases. Trimming removed 3 bases from V and 2 bases from J; junction bases left unmatched: 6. The length of the CDR3 is 16 residues. CDR1 is SQVTM, CDR2 ANQGSEA, per germline. CDR3 coding DNA: TGCAGCGTTGACAAGGGGACTAGCGGGAGACCCTACGAGCAGTACTTC. This encodes CSVDKGTSGRPYEQYF.

The CDR3, as DNA: TGTGCCAGTAGCCTACGGGTTGAGAACACCGGGGAGCTGTTTTTT. This translates into CASSLRVENTGELFF. V usage is TRBV19 and J usage is TRBJ2-2; no definite D call. CDR3 length: 15 residues. Trimming removed 6 bases from V and 1 base from J, with 12 bases in between. Per the germline V gene, CDR1 is LNHDA and CDR2 is SQIVND (reference sequence).

This clone was picked up a small number of times. The chain is built from TRBV11-2 and TRBJ2-5; D gene uncertain. This CDR3 region has 15 residues. V lost 5 bases and J 7 bases, leaving 20 bases between the germline ends. Germline CDR1 SGHAT, CDR2 FQNNGV. CDR3 sequence reads: CASSNDSPWVGTQYF. CDR3 in DNA: TGTGCCAGCAGCAATGACTCGCCCTGGGTGGGGACCCAGTACTTC.

This rearrangement joins TRBV7-2 to TRBJ1-2, with D possibly TRBD1 on 6 matching bases. Trimming pared 5 bases from V and 0 bases from J, leaving 10 bases between. The CDR3 runs to 14 residues. From germline, CDR1 is SGHTA and CDR2 FQGNSA. The CDR3 reads CASSPTGANYGYTF. The CDR3 DNA reads TGTGCCAGCAGCCCGACAGGAGCTAACTATGGCTACACCTTC.

This clone was observed a few times. In nucleotides, the CDR3 is TGTGCCAGCAGCCTGGGACAGGGTACTAATGAAAAACTGTTTTTT. Encoded protein: CASSLGQGTNEKLFF. V is TRBV7-9 and J is TRBJ1-4, with TRBD1 identical over 9 bases. There are 15 residues in the CDR3. Looked up from germline, CDR1 is SEHNR and CDR2 is FQNEAQ (reference sequence). J lost 2 bases, V lost 5 bases, and 3 bases had no gene match.

In this sample, this clone turned up a few times. The rearrangement links TRBV7-2 to TRBJ1-3; D call uncertain. V gave up 5 bases and J gave up 4 bases, with 9 bases separating them. CDR3 length: 13 residues. Germline assignment: CDR1 SGHTA and CDR2 FQGNSA. CDR3 amino acids: CASSTVSGNTIYF. The CDR3 region has the DNA TGTGCCAGCAGCACAGTTTCGGGAAACACCATATATTTT.

CDR3 nucleotides: TGCGCCAGCAGCCAAAACAGGGGGGTGAGCAATCAGCCCCAGCATTTT. Its protein is CASSQNRGVSNQPQHF. The rearrangement joins TRBV4-3 to TRBJ1-5; the match to TRBD1 covers 8 bases. The ends lost 2 bases at V and 1 base at J; junction bases unmatched: 4. The CDR3 spans 16 residues. Germline CDR1 LGHNA, CDR2 YSLEER.

This clone was seen a few times. The chain has TRBV2 and TRBJ1-6; unclear D gene. This CDR3 is 14 amino acids long. Trimming stripped 6 bases from V and 0 bases from J, with 6 bases between. Germline lookup yields CDR1 SNHLY and CDR2 FYNNEI. The DNA of the CDR3 is TGTGCCAGCAGGCGGGGCTCCTATAATTCACCCCTCCACTTT. It is translated as CASRRGSYNSPLHF. Full variable domain (rest looked up from reference TRBV2 and TRBJ1-6): EPEVTQTPSHQVTQMGQEVILRCVPISNHLYFYWYRQILGQKVEFLVSFYNNEISEKSEIFDDQFSVERPDGSNFTLKIRSTKLEDSAMYFCASRRGSYNSPLHFGNGTRLTVT.

The chain combines TRBV7-2 with TRBJ1-1; possibly TRBD1 for D (5 bases). Germline CDR1 and CDR2: SGHTA and FQGNSA. There are 14 residues in the CDR3. The V end was cut by 1 base, the J end by 3 bases, with 9 bases between. The CDR3 bases are TGTGCCAGCAGCTTAGTAGACAGCGACACTGAAGCTTTCTTT. Its protein product is CASSLVDSDTEAFF.

This chain joins TRBV11-2 and TRBJ1-2, with 7 bases that match TRBD1. In germline, CDR1 is SGHAT, CDR2 FQNNGV. The CDR3 loop spans 13 amino acids. Trimming took 5 bases from V and 4 from J; bases not matched to a gene: 4. The CDR3 nucleotides read TGTGCCAGCAGCCCGACAGGGACCTATGGCTACACCTTC. Amino acid sequence: CASSPTGTYGYTF.